The rows below give T cell receptor beta chains drawn from one sample of a study of CD8 T cells in Susac syndrome. MiXCR, applied by TCRdb to the immunoSEQ multiplex PCR reads, yields one record per CDR3 protein. The table has approximately 150,000 distinct CDR3 sequences, around 95% seen once; the top ten hold 0.075% to 0.09%. Sequencing used CD4+ T cells from PBMCs. The receptors come from a human donor with Susac syndrome. The CDR3 runs from the conserved cysteine through the conserved F or W. D genes are given only for firm matches. Expanded clones are given a class, and other clones once, few, many or no size at all.

j_call,clone_size,d_call,v_call,cdr3_length,cdr3_nt,cdr3_aa
TRBJ1-2,-,-,TRBV24-1,15,TGTGCCACCAGTGATCCCAGCACTTCGATCTATGGCTACACCTTC,CATSDPSTSIYGYTF
TRBJ1-1,-,-,TRBV7-2,14,TGTGCCAGCAGCTTGGCAGGACAGTTTGGTGGGGCTTTCTTT,CASSLAGQFGGAFF
TRBJ2-5,-,TRBD2,TRBV3-1,18,TGTGCCAGCAGCCAAGAAGGTTATCTTAGCGGGGGTAAAGAGACCCAGTACTTC,CASSQEGYLSGGKETQYF
TRBJ1-6,-,TRBD1,TRBV9,15,TGTGCCAGCAGCCCTACGACAGGGGGCGATTCACCCCTCCACTTT,CASSPTTGGDSPLHF
TRBJ2-5,once,TRBD2,TRBV2,15,TGTGCCAGCAGAGAGGCGGGGGTTCCCCAAGAGACCCAGTACTTC,CASREAGVPQETQYF
TRBJ2-3,-,-,TRBV28,14,TGTGCCAGCAGTTTCGTCCCAGGGCAAGATACGCAGTATTTT,CASSFVPGQDTQYF
TRBJ2-7,-,-,TRBV5-1,12,TGCGCCAGCAGAGGAGGAACCTACGAGCAGTACTTC,CASRGGTYEQYF
TRBJ2-7,once,-,TRBV5-1,14,TGCGCCAGCAGCCCAACCGCCAGCTCCTACGAGCAGTACTTC,CASSPTASSYEQYF
TRBJ1-3,once,-,TRBV5-1,16,TGCGCCAGCAGCTTGGCGGGACCCGACTCTGGAAACACCATATATTTT,CASSLAGPDSGNTIYF
TRBJ2-7,-,-,TRBV28,12,TGTGCCAGCAGCCGACAGAGATACGAGCAGTACTTC,CASSRQRYEQYF
TRBJ2-1,-,-,TRBV20-1,11,TGCAGTGCTCAGGCCGTGGGTGAGCAGTTCTTC,CSAQAVGEQFF
TRBJ2-5,once,TRBD2,TRBV2,15,TGTGCCAGCAGTGCGGCTAGCGGGGGTTCGGGGACCCAGTACTTC,CASSAASGGSGTQYF
TRBJ2-7,-,TRBD1,TRBV11-2,13,TGTGCCAGCAGCTTGGACAGGCGTGTGGAGCAGTACTTC,CASSLDRRVEQYF
TRBJ2-1,-,TRBD2,TRBV20-1,14,TGCAGTGCTCTTTCCCGGGAGGGCCGGAATGAGCAGTTCTTC,CSALSREGRNEQFF
TRBJ2-7,-,TRBD2,TRBV15,17,TGTGCCACCAGCAGAGATGTGGCTAGCGGGAGAGGATACGAGCAGTACTTC,CATSRDVASGRGYEQYF
TRBJ2-1,-,TRBD1,TRBV9,11,TGTGCCGCATACTTTGCGGGACAGGGGCTCTTC,CAAYFAGQGLF
TRBJ2-1,-,-,TRBV5-1,13,TGCGCCAGCAGCTTGGAAAGATCTTGGGGCAAGTTCTTC,CASSLERSWGKFF
TRBJ2-2,-,-,TRBV21-1,13,TGTGCCAGCAGCACTAAGTACTCCGCTGAGCTGTTTTTT,CASSTKYSAELFF
TRBJ2-7,-,TRBD2,TRBV7-2,15,TGTGCCAGCAGCTTTGCGGGGGGTGGCACCTACGAGCAGTACTTC,CASSFAGGGTYEQYF
TRBJ1-2,-,TRBD1,TRBV29-1,13,TGCAGCGCGGGGACAGCCTCTTCCTATGGCTACACCTTC,CSAGTASSYGYTF
TRBJ2-1,-,-,TRBV20-1,14,TGCAGTGCTAGAGCCCCGGGATCCTACAATGAGCAGTTCTTC,CSARAPGSYNEQFF
TRBJ2-2,-,-,TRBV3-1,15,TGTGCCAGCAGCCAAGGCCGACTAGTCCCCGGGGAGCTGTTTTTT,CASSQGRLVPGELFF
TRBJ2-3,-,-,TRBV5-1,14,TGCGCCAGCAGCTTGGTTCAGACCACAGATACGCAGTATTTT,CASSLVQTTDTQYF
TRBJ2-3,-,TRBD1,TRBV29-1,15,TGCAGCGTCGGACAACCCGGACAGGGCCACGATACGCAGTATTTT,CSVGQPGQGHDTQYF
TRBJ2-2,-,-,TRBV20-1,11,TGCAGTGCCCGGGCCCGCGGGGAGCTGTTTTTT,CSARARGELFF
TRBJ2-1,-,-,TRBV9,14,TGTGCCAGCAGCGCCCGCGGGACCACAAATGAGCAGTTCTTC,CASSARGTTNEQFF
TRBJ2-5,-,TRBD2,TRBV4-2,15,TGTGCCAGCAGCCCTAGCGGGGGGGTTGGAGAGACCCAGTACTTC,CASSPSGGVGETQYF
TRBJ2-1,-,TRBD1,TRBV18,13,TGTGCCAGCTCACCGGGGACAGGGGCTGAGCAGTTCTTC,CASSPGTGAEQFF
TRBJ2-7,few,TRBD1,TRBV7-9,14,TGTGCCAGCAGCCTCGGGACAGGGTCCTACGAGCAGTACTTC,CASSLGTGSYEQYF
TRBJ2-6,-,TRBD1,TRBV5-1,16,TGCGCCAGCAGCCGGGACAGTTCCTCCGGGGCCAACGTCCTGACTTTC,CASSRDSSSGANVLTF
TRBJ1-5,-,TRBD1,TRBV18,18,TGTGCCAGCTCACCCCGGACAGGGGCTACGGGGGGCAATCAGCCCCAGCATTTT,CASSPRTGATGGNQPQHF
TRBJ2-3,-,-,TRBV29-1,13,TGCAGCGCCGCCGAGGGTCCCGGAGATACGCAGTATTTT,CSAAEGPGDTQYF
TRBJ2-3,-,-,TRBV6-5,12,TGTGCCAGCAGTTTCCTCGGGACCGCGCAGTATTTT,CASSFLGTAQYF
TRBJ2-2,-,-,TRBV9,15,TGTGCCAGCAGCGTTGGACACGGGTCGCGAATGGTGCTGTTTTTT,CASSVGHGSRMVLFF
TRBJ2-7,-,TRBD1,TRBV29-1,13,TGCAGCGTTGGGGAAAGGACAGGGAGCGAGCAGTACTTC,CSVGERTGSEQYF
TRBJ2-1,-,TRBD2,TRBV5-4,14,TGTGCCAGCAGCCGTCCGGGACTAGGCGATGAGCAGTTCTTC,CASSRPGLGDEQFF
TRBJ2-3,once,TRBD1,TRBV23-1,16,TGCGCCAGCAGTCAATCGATTGGGACAGAAGAGGATACGCAGTATTTT,CASSQSIGTEEDTQYF
TRBJ1-2,-,-,TRBV11-2,13,TGTGCCAGCAGCTCCCAGACCTTGAGTGGCTACACCTTC,CASSSQTLSGYTF
TRBJ1-2,-,-,TRBV29-1,13,TGCAGCGTTGAGGCAGGGCCAAACTATGGCTACACCTTC,CSVEAGPNYGYTF
TRBJ2-5,-,TRBD2,TRBV29-1,15,TGCAGCGTCGGCAAGACTAGCGGGGGGGCAGAGACCCAGTACTTC,CSVGKTSGGAETQYF
TRBJ1-1,-,-,TRBV12-3/TRBV12-4,13,TGTGCCAGCAGTTTCGCGGGGTACACTGAAGCTTTCTTT,CASSFAGYTEAFF
TRBJ2-1,-,TRBD1,TRBV18,14,TGTGCCAGCTCATTACGGACAGGCTACAATGAGCAGTTCTTC,CASSLRTGYNEQFF
TRBJ1-5,once,-,TRBV20-1,16,TGCAGTGCAGTGGATCGTGGGGTAACTAGCAATCAGCCCCAGCATTTT,CSAVDRGVTSNQPQHF